The table lists the clone carrying this T cell receptor beta chain with many counts. The antigen remains unidentified. The data stem from a study of regulatory T cells in long-lasting Graves disease. Across the study: For under 3 months, newly diagnosed Graves' patients had been taking antithyroid drugs. Overall study findings and caveats: TRBV28, TRBJ1-2 and TRBJ2-5 were segments that persistent disease favored. Examination was confined to peripheral blood, excluding thyroid tissue.

Described time point: newly diagnosed GD, antithyroid drugs for less than 3 months. PBMCs provided the RNA from which the TCR library was made. Libraries of TCR beta came from iRepertoire HTBI primers plus Arm-PCR of CDR3 regions. MiXCR was run by TCRdb on the multiplex PCR reads, yielding one entry per CDR3 protein. The sample yields some 500,000 distinct CDR3 sequences, 13% seen once. Germline V lookup: CDR1 SGHVS, CDR2 FQNEAQ. This CDR3 is 16 amino acids long. V gave up 4 bases and J gave up 0 bases; unmatched junction bases: 6. The data were also submitted as part of a second study, on T cells in Graves' hyperthyroidism and ophthalmopathy.

The source is a young man with Graves disease. Material: peripheral blood mononuclear cells (PBMCs), obtained at new diagnosis, from a patient treated with antithyroid drugs. This chain links TRBV7-8 with TRBJ2-3, with 8 bases identical to TRBD2. The CDR3 DNA reads as TGTGCCAGCAGCTCCGGGGGGGCGGGGAGCACAGATACGCAGTATTTT. Encoded protein: CASSSGGAGSTDTQYF.